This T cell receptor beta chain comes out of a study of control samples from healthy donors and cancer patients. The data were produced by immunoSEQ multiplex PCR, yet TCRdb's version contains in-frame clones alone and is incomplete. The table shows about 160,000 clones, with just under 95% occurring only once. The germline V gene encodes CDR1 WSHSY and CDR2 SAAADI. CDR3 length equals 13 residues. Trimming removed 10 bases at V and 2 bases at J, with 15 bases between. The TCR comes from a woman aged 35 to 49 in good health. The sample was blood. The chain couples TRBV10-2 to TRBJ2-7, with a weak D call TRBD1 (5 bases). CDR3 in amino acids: CATSDSGPYEQYF. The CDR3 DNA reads TGCGCCACCTCCGATTCAGGGCCCTACGAGCAGTACTTC.